This section outlines one T cell receptor (beta chain) sequence together with its context. Its antigen is undetermined. The data derive from a study of identifying expanded T cells in peripheral blood. Per the germline V gene, CDR1 is LGHNT and CDR2 is FRNRAP. The CDR3 is 12 residues long. J gave up 13 bases and V 2 bases, and 7 bases lay outside the gene matches. Overall study results and limits: Technical replicates showed around 1.2 changed clones; around two weeks roughly 18; four weeks 19. Clone count variance between approximately 2-week samples rose with total template count.

The method was immunoSEQ multiplex PCR; TCRdb's version includes in-frame clones alone and lacks a portion of them. Seen here are roughly 96,000 clones, roughly 87% observed once, and the top ten hold less than 6%. The chain links TRBV12-5 to TRBJ2-5; 7 nucleotides align to TRBD1. The receptor was isolated from a person between 18 and 69 years old in good health. The material sequenced was blood. CDR3 protein: CASGLITGASYF. The DNA for the CDR3 is TGTGCTAGTGGTTTGATAACAGGGGCTTCGTACTTC.